This T cell receptor beta chain was recorded in a study of blood T cell repertoires in COVID-19. About the research overall: The United States, Italy and Spain provided the acute and convalescent COVID-19 samples. T cells, B-cell-depleted T cells, or PBMCs supplied cDNA or gDNA.

V was shortened by 6 bases and J by 0 bases, with 20 bases between the two germline ends. Germline loops: CDR1 MDHEN, CDR2 SYDVKM. The CDR3 spans 17 residues. How the authors handled the data: Cell counts per sample came from amplifying reference gene primers. Assay used: immunoSEQ multiplex PCR; TCRdb lists only in-frame clones, some missing. V and J calls and clone size are those listed in that table; D and trimming were worked out from the DNA. The repertoire includes some 190,000 clones, roughly 88% of them detected once, and approximately 5.6% sits in the top ten. This TCR was recovered from a woman aged 35 to 49 who had recovered from COVID-19. The V and J genes are TRBV28 and TRBJ1-2; a weak D match, TRBD1 (6 bases). The material sequenced was peripheral blood. CDR3 in amino acids: CASSSTSTGDTNYGYTF. The CDR3 coding sequence is TGTGCCAGCAGCAGTACCTCGACAGGAGACACTAACTATGGCTACACCTTC.